Below, 31 T cell receptor beta chains from the same sample are listed, as sequenced in a study of blood T cell repertoires in COVID-19. The repertoire was sequenced with immunoSEQ multiplex PCR; TCRdb's copy has only in-frame clones and lacks some. Among over 110,000 clones listed, 81% were seen once. Sequencing input: peripheral blood. Source of these receptors: a human donor in a cohort sampled during active COVID-19.

The chain carries TRBV28 and TRBJ2-6, with D uncertain. The CDR3 has 14 amino acids. With 3 bases removed from V and 3 bases from J, the gap between germline ends came to 6 bases. Germline-derived CDR1 and CDR2 are MDHEN and SYDVKM. The CDR3 loop is CASSFSGGANVLTF. The DNA for the CDR3 is TGTGCCAGCAGTTTTTCAGGTGGGGCCAACGTCCTGACTTTC.

This chain connects TRBV28 to TRBJ2-2; TRBD2 matches 7 bases. This CDR3 comprises 15 residues. Trimming cost V 5 bases and J 6 bases; bases outside gene matches: 9. Germline CDR1 and CDR2: MDHEN and SYDVKM. The CDR3 DNA is TGTGCCAGCAGTCCTCGGGGAGGGTACTCCGGGGAGCTGTTTTTT. This translates into CASSPRGGYSGELFF. Based on the CDR3 plus reference TRBV28 and TRBJ2-2, the full variable domain is DVKVTQSSRYLVKRTGEKVFLECVQDMDHENMFWYRQDPGLGLRLIYFSYDVKMKEKGDIPEGYSVSREKKERFSLILESASTNQTSMYLCASSPRGGYSGELFFGEGSRLTVL.

This chain joins TRBV25-1 and TRBJ2-7, with 8 bases aligning to TRBD2. Germline assignment: CDR1 MGHDK and CDR2 SYGVNS. The V segment lost 4 bases and the J segment 4 bases; nucleotides outside the gene matches: 12. CDR3 length: 16 amino acids. CDR3 sequence: CASSARERERIYEQYF. The CDR3, as DNA: TGTGCCAGCAGTGCCAGGGAGCGGGAGCGCATTTACGAGCAGTACTTC.

The chain recombines TRBV6-2 or TRBV6-3 with TRBJ2-3; D is uncertain. Germline-derived CDR1 and CDR2 are MNHEY and SVGEGT. CDR3 size: 17 residues. Trimming removed 3 bases from V and 2 bases from J, with 18 bases in between. Here the CDR3 DNA reads TGTGCCAGCAGTTATCTTCTAGGCGGTATCGACACAGATACGCAGTATTTT. It translates to CASSYLLGGIDTDTQYF.

The chain couples TRBV7-3 to TRBJ2-1; D might be TRBD1 (6 bases). Deletions cut 0 bases from V and 9 bases from J, with 15 bases between. The CDR3 totals 15 residues. Germline CDR1 is SGHTA and CDR2 is FQGTGA. This chain's CDR3 is CASSLTTTGLTEQFF. CDR3 DNA: TGTGCCAGCAGCTTAACCACCACAGGGCTTACTGAGCAGTTCTTC. Looking up the rest from reference TRBV7-3 and TRBJ2-1 gives the full variable domain: GAGVSQTPSNKVTEKGKYVELRCDPISGHTALYWYRQSLGQGPEFLIYFQGTGAADDSGLPNDRFFAVRPEGSVSTLKIQRTERGDSAVYLCASSLTTTGLTEQFFGPGTRLTVL.

The chain joins TRBV5-1 to TRBJ1-2; 9 bases line up with TRBD1. This CDR3 comprises 14 residues. The V and J ends lost 7 bases and 1 base, in that order; junction bases with no gene match: 5. Germline loops: CDR1 SGHRS, CDR2 YFSETQ. CDR3 amino acids: CASRPTGGNYGYTF. CDR3 sequence (DNA): TGCGCCAGCCGCCCGACAGGGGGTAACTATGGCTACACCTTC. Variable domain in full (rest from reference TRBV5-1 and TRBJ1-2): KAGVTQTPRYLIKTRGQQVTLSCSPISGHRSVSWYQQTPGQGLQFLFEYFSETQRNKGNFPGRFSGRQFSNSRSEMNVSTLELGDSALYLCASRPTGGNYGYTFGSGTRLTVV.

The J gene is TRBJ2-7, the V gene TRBV5-1, with 9 bases lining up with TRBD1. Trimming took 5 bases from V and 3 from J; bases not matched to a gene: 9. CDR1 is SGHRS, CDR2 YFSETQ, per germline. The CDR3 consists of 15 residues. CDR3 in amino acids: CASSSRQGGIYEQYF. Written as DNA, the CDR3 is TGCGCCAGCAGTTCCCGACAGGGGGGGATCTACGAGCAGTACTTC.

The V gene is TRBV5-6, the J gene TRBJ1-2; TRBD1 agrees at 12 bases. Germline trimming cut 2 bases from V and 4 bases from J; bases unmatched to any gene: 6. From germline, CDR1 is SGHDT and CDR2 YYEEEE. This CDR3 comprises 16 residues. The CDR3 reads CASSFPGQGASYGYTF. As DNA, the CDR3 is TGTGCCAGCAGCTTCCCGGGACAGGGGGCCAGCTATGGCTACACCTTC.

This chain uses TRBV9 with TRBJ2-3, with a tentative D call TRBD1 (5 bases). In germline, CDR1 is SGDLS, CDR2 YYNGEE. The CDR3 totals 14 residues. Trimming removed 4 bases from V and 0 bases from J, with 9 bases in between. The CDR3 DNA reads TGTGCCAGCAGCTCCAGGGAAAGCACAGATACGCAGTATTTT. This codes for CASSSRESTDTQYF.

V and J are TRBV27 and TRBJ2-4; possible D gene TRBD2, 6 bases. Trimming removed 5 bases at V and 0 bases at J, with 29 bases between. Germline values: CDR1 MNHEY, CDR2 SMNVEV (reference sequence). This CDR3 has 21 amino acids. The CDR3 loop is CASSPSYTGSSSKLAKNIQYF. The CDR3 DNA follows: TGTGCCAGCAGTCCATCCTATACCGGGAGTTCCTCCAAATTAGCCAAAAACATTCAGTACTTC.

This clone was recorded only once. The genes are TRBV27 and TRBJ1-5, with unresolved D. Germline CDR1 and CDR2: MNHEY and SMNVEV (reference sequence). CDR3 length equals 13 residues. The ends were cut back, 3 bases at V and 4 bases at J, with 7 bases in the middle. For the CDR3, the DNA is TGTGCCAGCAGTTTTAATACAAATCAGCCCCAGCATTTT. Amino acids: CASSFNTNQPQHF.

Ten or more counts support this clone. V is TRBV5-4 and J is TRBJ2-7; 12 bases line up with TRBD2. Germline assignment: CDR1 SGHNT and CDR2 YYREEE (reference sequence). There are 15 residues in the CDR3. The V and J ends lost 4 bases and 1 base, in that order; junction bases with no gene match: 3. The CDR3 is CASSHGLAGSYEQYF. CDR3 sequence (DNA): TGTGCCAGCAGCCACGGACTAGCGGGATCCTACGAGCAGTACTTC.

V is TRBV5-4 and J is TRBJ2-5, with 10 bases matching TRBD1. CDR3 length: 15 residues. J gave up 5 bases and V 4 bases, and 8 bases lay outside the gene matches. Per germline, CDR1 SGHNT and CDR2 YYREEE (reference sequence). In DNA, the CDR3 is TGTGCCAGCAGCCACCCGACAGGGGGCGTGGAGACCCAGTACTTC. This codes for CASSHPTGGVETQYF.

The chain recombines TRBV3-1 (or the pseudogene TRBV3-2) with TRBJ2-1; 7 bases are a match to TRBD2. Germline CDR1 reads LGHDT; CDR2 reads YNNKEL (reference sequence). Unmatched junction bases numbered 12, after V lost 0 bases and J lost 4 bases. CDR3 length: 18 amino acids. The CDR3 loop is CASSQDHWRGGEYNEQFF. The DNA for the CDR3 is TGTGCCAGCAGCCAAGATCACTGGAGGGGAGGGGAGTACAATGAGCAGTTCTTC.

V gene TRBV28 combines with J gene TRBJ1-1; TRBD1 matches at 9 bases. The CDR3 has 13 amino acids. The V gene's germline CDR1 is MDHEN and CDR2 SYDVKM. Trimming took 5 bases from V and 10 from J; bases not matched to a gene: 8. The CDR3 spells CASSGEGTGRAFF. CDR3 DNA sequence: TGTGCCAGCAGTGGGGAAGGGACAGGGAGAGCTTTCTTT. The complete variable domain, with remaining parts taken from reference TRBV28 and TRBJ1-1, reads DVKVTQSSRYLVKRTGEKVFLECVQDMDHENMFWYRQDPGLGLRLIYFSYDVKMKEKGDIPEGYSVSREKKERFSLILESASTNQTSMYLCASSGEGTGRAFFGQGTRLTVV.

This clone was counted a few times. The chain links TRBV7-9 to TRBJ2-2; D is ambiguous. The CDR3 covers 14 residues. V lost 4 bases and J 4 bases, leaving 10 bases between the germline ends. Germline CDR1 and CDR2: SEHNR and FQNEAQ (reference sequence). The CDR3 sequence: CASSSLMATGELFF. For the CDR3, the DNA is TGTGCCAGCAGCTCTTTAATGGCCACCGGGGAGCTGTTTTTT.

This clone showed up just a few times. The chain recombines TRBV24-1 with TRBJ2-2; 7 bases map to TRBD1. This CDR3 has 15 amino acids. Per the germline V gene, CDR1 is KGHDR and CDR2 is SFDVKD. Losses at the gene ends were 9 bases for V and 3 bases for J; bases not matched to a gene: 9. CDR3 protein: CATSATGRYTGELFF. As DNA, the CDR3 is TGTGCCACCTCAGCGACAGGGCGGTACACCGGGGAGCTGTTTTTT.

This CDR3 is CASSQGGNTDTQYF. The CDR3 DNA reads as TGCGCCAGCAGCCAAGGAGGGAACACAGATACGCAGTATTTT. The rearrangement uses TRBV4-1 and TRBJ2-3, with D possibly being TRBD2 (5 bases). This CDR3 region has 14 residues. Per germline, CDR1 MGHRA and CDR2 YSYEKL. The V end was cut by 1 base, the J end by 2 bases, with 7 bases between.

In its sample, this clone was seen once. The chain uses TRBV15 and TRBJ1-2, with D possibly being TRBD1 (6 bases). Germline CDR1 LNHNV, CDR2 YYDKDF (reference sequence). The CDR3 is made up of 15 amino acids. Trimming took 3 bases from V and 4 from J, leaving 15 bases between them. This chain's CDR3 is CATSSSPGTIYGYTF. DNA for the CDR3: TGTGCCACCAGCAGTTCGCCAGGGACAATCTATGGCTACACCTTC. Full variable domain (rest looked up from reference TRBV15 and TRBJ1-2): DAMVIQNPRYQVTQFGKPVTLSCSQTLNHNVMYWYQQKSSQAPKLLFHYYDKDFNNEADTPDNFQSRRPNTSFCFLDIRSPGLGDTAMYLCATSSSPGTIYGYTFGSGTRLTVV.

The J gene is TRBJ2-7, the V gene TRBV7-8; D gene uncertain. The length of the CDR3 is 22 residues. The germline gives CDR1 SGHVS, CDR2 FQNEAQ. V was shortened by 1 base and J by 2 bases, with 33 bases between the two germline ends. CDR3 region: CASSLVGSPTGSSYEPAYEQYF. The CDR3 nucleotides read TGTGCCAGCAGCTTAGTCGGTTCACCTACGGGTTCGTCCTACGAGCCGGCCTACGAGCAGTACTTC.

The genes are TRBV5-6 and TRBJ2-7, with D tentatively TRBD1 (6 bases). The CDR3 runs to 14 residues. V lost 3 bases and J lost 3, with 13 bases in between. Germline V gives CDR1 SGHDT, CDR2 YYEEEE. In nucleotides, the CDR3 is TGTGCCAGCAGCTCCACCAGACAGGTCTACGAGCAGTACTTC. This sequence encodes CASSSTRQVYEQYF.

V gene TRBV18 combines with J gene TRBJ2-1; 11 bases are a match to TRBD2. This CDR3 comprises 19 residues. Per germline, CDR1 KGHSH and CDR2 LQKENI. The junction had 18 bases not matched to a gene; V was cut back by 6 bases and J by 5 bases. CDR3 sequence reads: CASSRFELAGEGMNNEQFF. CDR3 sequence (DNA): TGTGCCAGCTCCCGGTTTGAACTAGCGGGAGAGGGGATGAACAATGAGCAGTTCTTC.

The J gene is TRBJ2-3, the V gene TRBV18; TRBD2 might be the D (6 bases). Germline assignment: CDR1 KGHSH and CDR2 LQKENI. The CDR3 loop spans 15 amino acids. Trimming cost V 1 base and J 4 bases, with 12 bases left between them. Written as DNA, the CDR3 is TGTGCCAGCTCACCACAGGGCTGGGGGGCAGATACGCAGTATTTT. Translating gives CASSPQGWGADTQYF.

The J gene is TRBJ2-7, the V gene TRBV2; a possible D gene is TRBD1 (6 bases). The CDR3 length is 11 residues. The V and J ends lost 10 bases and 1 base respectively, with 8 bases between them. The V gene's germline CDR1 is SNHLY and CDR2 FYNNEI. This CDR3 reads CANRASYEQYF. As DNA, the CDR3 is TGTGCCAACAGGGCTTCCTACGAGCAGTACTTC.

The V call is TRBV6-6, the J call TRBJ1-4, with 8 bases identical to TRBD1. Trimming took 8 bases from V and 5 from J; bases not matched to a gene: 13. Germline V gene sequence: CDR1 MNHNY, CDR2 SVGAGI (reference sequence). The CDR3 consists of 16 residues. CDR3 sequence: CASRLKRGQENEKLFF. As DNA, the CDR3 is TGTGCCAGCCGACTTAAACGGGGACAGGAGAATGAAAAACTGTTTTTT.

This clone was found once. CDR3 DNA sequence: TGTGCCAGCAGCGCACAGGGATGGGGCTCCTACAATGAGCAGTTCTTC. Its translation is CASSAQGWGSYNEQFF. V and J are TRBV9 and TRBJ2-1; a possible D gene is TRBD1 (6 bases). V lost 3 bases, J lost 0 bases, and 13 bases lay in between. This CDR3 is built from 16 residues. CDR1 and CDR2 from the germline V gene are SGDLS and YYNGEE.

This sequence joins TRBV7-2 and TRBJ2-7, with 9 nucleotides matching TRBD1. Germline V gene data show CDR1 as SGHTA and CDR2 as FQGNSA. The ends lost 5 bases at V and 3 bases at J; junction bases unmatched: 5. This CDR3 has 14 residues. CDR3 residues: CASSVPGQGYEQYF. CDR3 sequence (DNA): TGTGCCAGCAGCGTGCCGGGACAGGGCTACGAGCAGTACTTC.

This clone has only one observation. V and J are TRBV11-2 and TRBJ2-2; 10 bases are shared with TRBD1. This CDR3 is 18 amino acids long. Losses at the gene ends were 4 bases for V and 5 bases for J; bases not matched to a gene: 13. The germline V gene encodes CDR1 SGHAT and CDR2 FQNNGV. The DNA of the CDR3 is TGTGCCAGCAGCTCTTCCCGCCCGACAGGGGGCTTGACCGGGGAGCTGTTTTTT. Translating it yields CASSSSRPTGGLTGELFF.

J is TRBJ2-2 and V is TRBV7-9; weak D call: TRBD2 (6 bases). The V gene's germline CDR1 is SEHNR and CDR2 FQNEAQ (reference sequence). The CDR3 loop spans 18 amino acids. With 5 bases removed from V and 0 bases from J, the gap between germline ends came to 19 bases. The CDR3 loop is CASSPYPWTNTNTGELFF. CDR3 sequence (DNA): TGTGCCAGCAGCCCCTACCCCTGGACTAATACGAACACCGGGGAGCTGTTTTTT.

This clone came up a few times. This chain uses TRBV4-1 with TRBJ2-1, with unresolved D. Germline V lookup: CDR1 MGHRA, CDR2 YSYEKL. V lost 5 bases, J lost 3 bases, and 11 bases lay in between. The CDR3 runs 14 residues. The DNA for the CDR3 is TGCGCCAGCAGCGAAATAAACAACTACAATGAGCAGTTCTTC. Protein product: CASSEINNYNEQFF.

The chain couples TRBV27 to TRBJ2-1; 8 nucleotides agree with TRBD2. Germline V gene data show CDR1 as MNHEY and CDR2 as SMNVEV (reference sequence). V was clipped by 3 bases and J by 9 bases; unmatched bases: 16. The CDR3 consists of 17 residues. The CDR3 DNA reads as TGTGCCAGCAGTTTCGGGCGGGGCGGGAGGAGTGGAAGTGAGCAGTTCTTC. This sequence encodes CASSFGRGGRSGSEQFF.